These T cell receptor beta chains were read from a single sample in a study of blood T cell repertoires in COVID-19. Sequencing used immunoSEQ multiplex PCR; TCRdb keeps in-frame clones, though not all of them. The profile covers about 260,000 clones, with roughly 90% appearing a single time and around 2.2% taken by the ten largest. The sequencing sample was made of peripheral blood. The receptors originated from a woman in her forties or fifties who had recovered from COVID-19. CDR3s include the opening cysteine and the closing phenylalanine or tryptophan. Fields, in order: clone size, D gene, V gene, CDR3 protein. The D gene is left open where the match is weak. Clone size, where shown, is once, few, many, or a class for clones that have expanded.

abundance: NA; d_gene: NA; v_gene: TRBV10-3; CDR3aa: CAISESPGMDTEAFF
abundance: NA; d_gene: NA; v_gene: TRBV30; CDR3aa: CAWSSGTELNTGELFF
abundance: NA; d_gene: TRBD1; v_gene: TRBV6-5; CDR3aa: CASSSGQLSEAFF
abundance: NA; d_gene: TRBD2; v_gene: TRBV12-3/TRBV12-4; CDR3aa: CASRDSGANEQFF
abundance: NA; d_gene: NA; v_gene: TRBV6-2/TRBV6-3; CDR3aa: CASSQRFDNSPLHF
abundance: NA; d_gene: TRBD1; v_gene: TRBV30; CDR3aa: CARVRDREGYTEAFF
abundance: NA; d_gene: NA; v_gene: TRBV11-2; CDR3aa: CASSPRGALNTEAFF
abundance: NA; d_gene: TRBD1; v_gene: TRBV9; CDR3aa: CASSVGQGTGGETQYF
abundance: NA; d_gene: NA; v_gene: TRBV4-1; CDR3aa: CASSRPEGYGYTF
abundance: NA; d_gene: TRBD1; v_gene: TRBV5-1; CDR3aa: CASSLQGANTGELFF
abundance: NA; d_gene: TRBD2; v_gene: TRBV4-3; CDR3aa: CASSQEAGGGTDTQYF
abundance: few; d_gene: NA; v_gene: TRBV2; CDR3aa: CASSDNSGNTIYF
abundance: NA; d_gene: NA; v_gene: TRBV5-4; CDR3aa: CASSLDMAGVLNEQFF
abundance: few; d_gene: NA; v_gene: TRBV7-2; CDR3aa: CASSESNRAGVEAFF
abundance: NA; d_gene: NA; v_gene: TRBV11-2; CDR3aa: CASGVSGYNEQFF
abundance: NA; d_gene: TRBD1; v_gene: TRBV9; CDR3aa: CASSIGQGKSGTEAFF
abundance: NA; d_gene: NA; v_gene: TRBV4-3; CDR3aa: CASSQVVSPGTEAFF
abundance: NA; d_gene: NA; v_gene: TRBV7-2; CDR3aa: CASSLDLGQGYYGYTF
abundance: NA; d_gene: TRBD2; v_gene: TRBV2; CDR3aa: CASSETSGGALAKNIQYF
abundance: NA; d_gene: NA; v_gene: TRBV29-1; CDR3aa: CSVFKGHTNTGELFF